What follows are 20 T cell receptor beta chains derived from one specimen sequenced in a study of cytomegalovirus exposure and HLA in healthy donors. The PCR had 60 Vbeta and 13 Jbeta primers. Profiled with immunoSEQ multiplex PCR; TCRdb holds only in-frame clones, not every one. The sample holds about 87,000 clones, around 70% seen once. The sample consisted of PBMCs. The receptors were gathered from a man aged 25 to 40 in good health and CMV-seropositive.

The chain employs TRBV10-3 and TRBJ1-2, with a weak D call TRBD1 (5 bases). V dropped 9 bases and J dropped 2 bases, with 13 bases sitting between them. The CDR3 runs to 13 residues. Germline loops: CDR1 ENHRY, CDR2 SYGVKD. This CDR3 reads CAMTRDQNYGYTF. CDR3 sequence (DNA): TGTGCCATGACCAGGGATCAGAACTATGGCTACACCTTC.

The chain has TRBV28 and TRBJ1-1, with a weak D call TRBD1 (5 bases). In germline, CDR1 is MDHEN, CDR2 SYDVKM. Trimming stripped 3 bases from V and 0 bases from J, with 11 bases between. The CDR3 loop spans 15 amino acids. The CDR3 loop is CASSFSGHMNTEAFF. Here the CDR3 DNA reads TGTGCCAGCAGTTTTAGTGGACACATGAACACTGAAGCTTTCTTT.

This chain links TRBV7-8 with TRBJ1-6; 9 bases align to TRBD1. With V trimmed by 0 bases and J by 7 bases, 4 bases remained unmatched. The CDR3 contains 16 residues. Germline lookup yields CDR1 SGHVS and CDR2 FQNEAQ. CDR3 sequence: CASSLAQTGGNSPLHF. CDR3 coding DNA: TGTGCCAGCAGCTTAGCCCAGACAGGGGGGAATTCACCCCTCCACTTT.

V is TRBV5-1 and J is TRBJ2-1; TRBD1 matches 7 bases. Germline CDR1 is SGHRS and CDR2 is YFSETQ. V lost 7 bases to trimming and J lost 5 bases; unmatched junction nucleotides: 12. This CDR3 is built from 15 residues. The CDR3 DNA is TGCGCCAGCCTCGAAGGAACAGGGGCCAACAATGAGCAGTTCTTC. This sequence encodes CASLEGTGANNEQFF. The full variable domain, completed using reference TRBV5-1 and TRBJ2-1, is KAGVTQTPRYLIKTRGQQVTLSCSPISGHRSVSWYQQTPGQGLQFLFEYFSETQRNKGNFPGRFSGRQFSNSRSEMNVSTLELGDSALYLCASLEGTGANNEQFFGPGTRLTVL.

By share, this clone counts as medium-sized (0.01 to 0.1%). The chain uses TRBV27 and TRBJ2-1, with 7 bases that match TRBD1. CDR3 length equals 15 residues. CDR1 and CDR2 (germline): MNHEY, SMNVEV (reference sequence). The junction had 2 bases not matched to a gene; V was cut back by 3 bases and J by 0 bases. The CDR3 loop reads CASSFPGGSYNEQFF. CDR3 coding DNA: TGTGCCAGCAGTTTCCCAGGGGGCTCCTACAATGAGCAGTTCTTC.

V usage is TRBV9 and J usage is TRBJ2-1; 7 bases match TRBD2. The CDR3 contains 16 residues. Trimming at V came to 4 bases and at J to 5 bases, leaving 12 bases not matched to a gene. The germline CDR1 and CDR2 sequences are SGDLS and YYNGEE. CDR3 region: CASSHRYGSGDNEQFF. The CDR3, as DNA: TGTGCCAGCAGCCACAGGTATGGGAGCGGGGACAATGAGCAGTTCTTC.

In DNA, the CDR3 is TGTGCCAGCAGTATTAGGGGACAGACTAATGAAAAACTGTTTTTT. The encoded protein is CASSIRGQTNEKLFF. V gene TRBV2 combines with J gene TRBJ1-4; 7 bases agree with TRBD1. The CDR3 length is 15 residues. V lost 5 bases, J lost 2 bases, and 5 bases stayed unmatched. The germline CDR1 and CDR2 sequences are SNHLY and FYNNEI.

V is TRBV4-3 and J is TRBJ2-5; weak D call: TRBD2 (6 bases). The J call may not be correct, given that the DNA end is closer to TRBJ2-7. The V gene's germline CDR1 is LGHNA and CDR2 YSLEER. The CDR3 is 14 amino acids. DNA for the CDR3: TGCGCCAGCAGCCAAGACGGAGGGCACTACGAGCAGTACTTC. Amino acid sequence: CASSQDGGHYEQYF.

The V and J genes are TRBV10-3 and TRBJ1-2; D is perhaps TRBD1 (5 bases). Germline CDR1 and CDR2: ENHRY and SYGVKD. V lost 11 bases, J lost 8 bases, and 27 bases lay in between. The length of the CDR3 is 15 residues. CDR3 residues: CALGGRGVGEGGYTF. CDR3 nucleotides: TGTGCCCTCGGGGGGAGGGGCGTAGGGGAAGGAGGCTACACCTTC.

This sequence joins TRBV5-1 and TRBJ1-1; D might be TRBD1 (5 bases). Germline values: CDR1 SGHRS, CDR2 YFSETQ. V lost 0 bases and J lost 5, with 11 bases in between. This CDR3 has 14 residues. CDR3 protein: CASSLVQGGTEAFF. The CDR3 nucleotides are TGCGCCAGCAGCTTGGTTCAGGGTGGGACTGAAGCTTTCTTT.

The chain couples TRBV28 to TRBJ2-6, with a possible D match to TRBD2 (5 bases). The germline V and J ends were trimmed by 2 bases and 4 bases, with 12 bases remaining between them. The germline gives CDR1 MDHEN, CDR2 SYDVKM. The CDR3 totals 16 residues. DNA of the CDR3: TGTGCCAGCAGTTTAGGTAGCACGGGGGGGGCCAACGTCCTGACTTTC. Protein: CASSLGSTGGANVLTF.

The chain couples TRBV7-9 to TRBJ2-5, with 7 bases lining up with TRBD1. V was pared by 4 bases and J by 2 bases, with 4 bases of the junction left unmatched. Germline V gives CDR1 SEHNR, CDR2 FQNEAQ (reference sequence). CDR3 length: 14 residues. The CDR3 bases are TGTGCCAGCAGCTCCGGGACAGTTCAAGAGACCCAGTACTTC. Protein product: CASSSGTVQETQYF.

The J gene is TRBJ2-1, the V gene TRBV27, with 8 bases lining up with TRBD1. This CDR3 is 15 amino acids long. Germline V lookup: CDR1 MNHEY, CDR2 SMNVEV (reference sequence). The ends lost 2 bases at V and 4 bases at J; junction bases unmatched: 4. The CDR3 nucleotides read TGTGCCAGCAGTTTAAGGGACAGGATATACAATGAGCAGTTCTTC. This encodes CASSLRDRIYNEQFF.

The chain joins TRBV4-1 to TRBJ2-3; 7 bases match TRBD2. There are 17 residues in the CDR3. Germline V lookup: CDR1 MGHRA, CDR2 YSYEKL. V gave up 4 bases and J gave up 0 bases; unmatched junction bases: 10. The CDR3 protein is CASSRRVGGSSTDTQYF. CDR3 sequence (DNA): TGCGCCAGCAGCCGACGCGTGGGCGGGAGTAGCACAGATACGCAGTATTTT.

This clone was found once. The chain is built from TRBV25-1 and TRBJ2-3, with D maybe TRBD2 (5 bases). V lost 4 bases and J 3 bases, leaving 11 bases between the germline ends. Germline V gives CDR1 MGHDK, CDR2 SYGVNS. This CDR3 spans 14 amino acids. CDR3 amino acids: CASSGAGRTDTQYF. CDR3 DNA: TGTGCCAGCAGTGGCGCGGGCCGGACAGATACGCAGTATTTT.

The chain joins TRBV27 to TRBJ1-1, with a possible D match to TRBD1 (6 bases). The CDR3 covers 14 residues. CDR1 is MNHEY and CDR2 is SMNVEV in the germline V gene (reference sequence). Trimming pared 0 bases from V and 6 bases from J, leaving 11 bases between. The CDR3 region is CASSLSSRGAEAFF. As DNA, the CDR3 is TGTGCCAGCAGTTTATCGAGCAGGGGAGCTGAAGCTTTCTTT.

The rearrangement joins TRBV30 to TRBJ2-3, with 10 positions matching TRBD1. V shed 5 bases, J shed 6 bases, and the junction held 8 bases outside the gene matches. The germline V gene has CDR1 GTSNPN and CDR2 SVGIG (reference sequence). The CDR3 sequence is 14 residues long. CDR3 residues: CAWVGDRGLDTQYF. CDR3 nucleotide sequence: TGTGCCTGGGTCGGGGACAGGGGCTTGGATACGCAGTATTTT.

The chain uses TRBV7-3 and TRBJ2-1; D might be TRBD2 (6 bases). CDR3 length equals 16 residues. Per germline, CDR1 SGHTA and CDR2 FQGTGA. The ends were cut back, 5 bases at V and 1 base at J, with 15 bases in the middle. CDR3 sequence (DNA): TGTGCCAGCAGCCGTGAAGGAGGGAGTTCCTACAATGAGCAGTTCTTC. Translation gives CASSREGGSSYNEQFF.

This clone has a single count. The V and J genes are TRBV15 and TRBJ2-7; D is possibly TRBD2 (6 bases). Trimming took off 3 bases at V and 0 bases at J, with 9 bases between the two ends. CDR1 and CDR2 from the germline V gene are LNHNV and YYDKDF (reference sequence). The CDR3 is made up of 14 amino acids. The CDR3 spells CATSRGGDSYEQYF. CDR3 coding DNA: TGTGCCACCAGCAGGGGCGGGGACTCCTACGAGCAGTACTTC.

V gene TRBV27 combines with J gene TRBJ2-7; D is perhaps TRBD2 (6 bases). The length of the CDR3 is 15 residues. CDR1 is MNHEY and CDR2 is SMNVEV in the germline V gene (reference sequence). Deletions cut 0 bases from V and 0 bases from J, with 9 bases between. The CDR3 DNA is TGTGCCAGCAGTTTATCTTTTAGCGGCTCCTACGAGCAGTACTTC. This translates into CASSLSFSGSYEQYF.